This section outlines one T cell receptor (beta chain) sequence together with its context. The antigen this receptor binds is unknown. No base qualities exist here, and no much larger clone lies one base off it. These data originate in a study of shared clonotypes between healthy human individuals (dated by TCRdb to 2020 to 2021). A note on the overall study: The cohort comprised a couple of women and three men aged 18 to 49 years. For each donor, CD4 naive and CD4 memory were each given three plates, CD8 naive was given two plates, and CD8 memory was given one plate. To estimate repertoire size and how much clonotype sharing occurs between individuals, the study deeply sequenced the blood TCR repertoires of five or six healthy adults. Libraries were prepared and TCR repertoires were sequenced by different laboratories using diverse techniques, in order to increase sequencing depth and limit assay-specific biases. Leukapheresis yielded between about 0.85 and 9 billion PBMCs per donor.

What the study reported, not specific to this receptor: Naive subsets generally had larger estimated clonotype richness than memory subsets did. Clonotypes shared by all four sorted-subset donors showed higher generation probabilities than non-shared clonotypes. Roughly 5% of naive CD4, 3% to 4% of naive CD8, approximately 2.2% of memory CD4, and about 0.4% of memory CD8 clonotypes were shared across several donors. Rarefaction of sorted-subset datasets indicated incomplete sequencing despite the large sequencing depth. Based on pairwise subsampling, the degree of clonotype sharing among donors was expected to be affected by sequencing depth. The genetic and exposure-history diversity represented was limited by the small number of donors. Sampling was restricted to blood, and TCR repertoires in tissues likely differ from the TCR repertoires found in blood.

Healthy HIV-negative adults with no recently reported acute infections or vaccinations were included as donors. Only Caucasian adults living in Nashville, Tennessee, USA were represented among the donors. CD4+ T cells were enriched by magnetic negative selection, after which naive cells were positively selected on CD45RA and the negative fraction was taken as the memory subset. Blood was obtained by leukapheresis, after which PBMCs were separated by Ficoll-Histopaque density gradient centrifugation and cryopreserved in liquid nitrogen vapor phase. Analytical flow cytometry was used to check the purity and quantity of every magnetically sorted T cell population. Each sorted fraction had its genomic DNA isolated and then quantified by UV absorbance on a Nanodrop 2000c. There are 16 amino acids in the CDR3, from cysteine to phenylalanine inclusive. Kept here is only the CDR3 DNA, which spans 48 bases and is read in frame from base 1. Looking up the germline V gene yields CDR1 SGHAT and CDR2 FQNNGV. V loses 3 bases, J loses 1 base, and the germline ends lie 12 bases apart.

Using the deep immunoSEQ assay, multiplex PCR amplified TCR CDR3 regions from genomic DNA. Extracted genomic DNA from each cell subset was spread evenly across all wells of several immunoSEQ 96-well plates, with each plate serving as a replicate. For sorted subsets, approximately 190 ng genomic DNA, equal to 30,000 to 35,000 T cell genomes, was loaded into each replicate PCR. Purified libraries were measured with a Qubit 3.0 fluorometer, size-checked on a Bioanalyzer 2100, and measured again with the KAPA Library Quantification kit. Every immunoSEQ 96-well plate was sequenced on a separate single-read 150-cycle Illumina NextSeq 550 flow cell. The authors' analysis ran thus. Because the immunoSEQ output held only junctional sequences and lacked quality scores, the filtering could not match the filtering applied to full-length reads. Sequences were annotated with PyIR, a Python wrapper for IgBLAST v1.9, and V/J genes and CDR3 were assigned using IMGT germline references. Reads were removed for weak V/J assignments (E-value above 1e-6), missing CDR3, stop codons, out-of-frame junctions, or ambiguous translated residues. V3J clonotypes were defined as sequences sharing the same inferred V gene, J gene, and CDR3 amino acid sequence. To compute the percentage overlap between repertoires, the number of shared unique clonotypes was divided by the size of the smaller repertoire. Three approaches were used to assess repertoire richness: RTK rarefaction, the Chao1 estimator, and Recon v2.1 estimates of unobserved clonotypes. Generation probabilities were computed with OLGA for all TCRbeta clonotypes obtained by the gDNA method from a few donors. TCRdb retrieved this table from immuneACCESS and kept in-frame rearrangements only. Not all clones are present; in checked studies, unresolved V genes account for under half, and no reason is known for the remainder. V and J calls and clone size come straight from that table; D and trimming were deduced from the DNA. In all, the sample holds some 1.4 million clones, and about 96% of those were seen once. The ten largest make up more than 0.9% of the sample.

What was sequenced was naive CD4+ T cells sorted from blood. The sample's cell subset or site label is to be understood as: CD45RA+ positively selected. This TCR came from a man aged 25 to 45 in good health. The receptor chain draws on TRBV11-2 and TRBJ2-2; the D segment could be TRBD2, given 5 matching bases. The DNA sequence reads TGTGCCAGCAGCTTCCGGGGTAGAGGGAACACCGGGGAGCTGTTTTTT. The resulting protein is CASSFRGRGNTGELFF.